These T cell receptor beta chains were read from a single sample in a study of cytomegalovirus exposure and HLA in healthy donors. Some clones are missing from TCRdb's copy, which holds only in-frame ones; the method was immunoSEQ multiplex PCR. This sample's clone table lists roughly 39,000 clones. Material for sequencing was PBMCs. Receptor source: a man aged 25-40 years in good health and CMV-seronegative. CDR3s include the opening cysteine and the closing phenylalanine or tryptophan. A D gene is named only where the DNA matches it firmly.

j_call: TRBJ1-1; d_call: TRBD1; v_call: TRBV5-1; cdr3_nt: TGCGCCAGCAGCTTGGGACCCCAGGGGGAATCTGAAGCTTTCTTT; cdr3_aa: CASSLGPQGESEAFF
j_call: TRBJ2-2; d_call: -; v_call: TRBV7-9; cdr3_nt: TGTGCCAGCAGCTTACCTAGCGCCGGGGAGCTGTTTTTT; cdr3_aa: CASSLPSAGELFF
j_call: TRBJ2-7; d_call: TRBD2; v_call: TRBV6-1; cdr3_nt: TGTGCCAGCAGTCCCCTGACTAGCGGTTCCTACGAGCAGTACTTC; cdr3_aa: CASSPLTSGSYEQYF
j_call: TRBJ2-7; d_call: TRBD2; v_call: TRBV2; cdr3_nt: TGTGCCAGCAGTGAGGGGACTAGTATAGCCTACGAGCAGTACTTC; cdr3_aa: CASSEGTSIAYEQYF
j_call: TRBJ1-2; d_call: -; v_call: TRBV9; cdr3_nt: TGTGCCAGCAGCGGTAAGACAGGCGGAGAGAACTATGGCTACACCTTC; cdr3_aa: CASSGKTGGENYGYTF
j_call: TRBJ2-7; d_call: -; v_call: TRBV5-4; cdr3_nt: TGTGCCAGCAGCTTCCCAGATGGCAGCGAGCAGTACTTC; cdr3_aa: CASSFPDGSEQYF
j_call: TRBJ2-1; d_call: -; v_call: TRBV7-2; cdr3_nt: TGTGCCAGCAGCTTATTGGCGGGCGACAATGAGCAGTTCTTC; cdr3_aa: CASSLLAGDNEQFF
j_call: TRBJ2-2; d_call: -; v_call: TRBV6-5; cdr3_nt: TGTGCCAGCAGTTACGGCCTGCCCGCGAACACCGGGGAGCTGTTTTTT; cdr3_aa: CASSYGLPANTGELFF
j_call: TRBJ2-1; d_call: TRBD2; v_call: TRBV27; cdr3_nt: TGTGCCAGCACGAGAGCGGGAAAGTCCTACAATGAGCAGTTCTTC; cdr3_aa: CASTRAGKSYNEQFF
j_call: TRBJ2-3; d_call: -; v_call: TRBV11-1; cdr3_nt: TGTGCCAGCAGCTTGAGGTCGCGGGCAGATACGCAGTATTTT; cdr3_aa: CASSLRSRADTQYF
j_call: TRBJ2-7; d_call: -; v_call: TRBV4-2; cdr3_nt: TGTGCCAGCAGCCAAGAAGAGGCTTCTTACGAGCAGTACTTC; cdr3_aa: CASSQEEASYEQYF
j_call: TRBJ1-5; d_call: TRBD1; v_call: TRBV5-8; cdr3_nt: TGTGCCAGCAGCTTGGACGGACAGGGTGGAAATCAGCCCCAGCATTTT; cdr3_aa: CASSLDGQGGNQPQHF
j_call: TRBJ2-1; d_call: TRBD2; v_call: TRBV30; cdr3_nt: TGTGCCTGGAGCCCTCAGCGGGGTGAGCAGTTCTTC; cdr3_aa: CAWSPQRGEQFF
j_call: TRBJ2-7; d_call: -; v_call: TRBV7-2; cdr3_nt: TGTGCCAGCAGCAGAGCTTTTTCCGGGACTTCAAATTCCTACGAGCAGTACTTC; cdr3_aa: CASSRAFSGTSNSYEQYF
j_call: TRBJ2-5; d_call: TRBD2; v_call: TRBV19; cdr3_nt: TGTGCCAGTAGTATAAGCGGGAGGGTGGCTGGGGAGACCCAGTACTTC; cdr3_aa: CASSISGRVAGETQYF
j_call: TRBJ2-1; d_call: -; v_call: TRBV11-3; cdr3_nt: TGTGCCAGCAGCTTAGCGGGGAATGAGCAGTTCTTC; cdr3_aa: CASSLAGNEQFF
j_call: TRBJ2-7; d_call: TRBD1; v_call: TRBV5-1; cdr3_nt: TGCGCCAGCAGCCTTGACAGGGACGAGCAGTACTTC; cdr3_aa: CASSLDRDEQYF
j_call: TRBJ2-1; d_call: -; v_call: TRBV18; cdr3_nt: TGTGCCAGCTCACCACCGTCTAGCTATGAGCAGTTCTTC; cdr3_aa: CASSPPSSYEQFF
j_call: TRBJ2-2; d_call: TRBD2; v_call: TRBV5-1; cdr3_nt: TGCGCCAGCAGCTTTTTTGGCCTAGCGGGAGGGCCGAAGCTGGGGGAGCTGTTTTTT; cdr3_aa: CASSFFGLAGGPKLGELFF
j_call: TRBJ1-5; d_call: TRBD1; v_call: TRBV4-2; cdr3_nt: TGTGCCAGCAGCCCTGGGACAGGCAATCAGCCCCAGCATTTT; cdr3_aa: CASSPGTGNQPQHF
j_call: TRBJ1-1; d_call: -; v_call: TRBV19; cdr3_nt: TGTGCCAGCCATACACCCCTTGGAGGTGAAGCTTTCTTT; cdr3_aa: CASHTPLGGEAFF
j_call: TRBJ1-1; d_call: -; v_call: TRBV30; cdr3_nt: TGTGCCTGGAGTGTTTCCACCACTGATCGACAGCTGGGCACTGAAGCTTTCTTT; cdr3_aa: CAWSVSTTDRQLGTEAFF
j_call: TRBJ2-1; d_call: TRBD1; v_call: TRBV30; cdr3_nt: TGTGCCTGGAGTGCCCGCCTTCCGGGACAGAGGGTTGTCAATGAGCAGTTCTTC; cdr3_aa: CAWSARLPGQRVVNEQFF
j_call: TRBJ2-7; d_call: TRBD1; v_call: TRBV7-8; cdr3_nt: TGTGCCAGCAGCTCGTTGACAGGGGGCAGCCCCTACGAGCAGTACTTC; cdr3_aa: CASSSLTGGSPYEQYF
j_call: TRBJ1-4; d_call: TRBD1; v_call: TRBV4-1; cdr3_nt: TGCGCCAGCAGCCAAGAGAGGGACAGGGTTCAAGAAAAACTGTTTTTT; cdr3_aa: CASSQERDRVQEKLFF
j_call: TRBJ2-7; d_call: -; v_call: TRBV4-2; cdr3_nt: TGTGCCAGCAGCCAAGTCGGGGGAGGCAGATCCTACGAGCAGTACTTC; cdr3_aa: CASSQVGGGRSYEQYF
j_call: TRBJ1-5; d_call: TRBD1; v_call: TRBV30; cdr3_nt: TGTGCCTGGAGTGTATACGGACAGGGGAATCAGCCCCAGCATTTT; cdr3_aa: CAWSVYGQGNQPQHF
j_call: TRBJ2-1; d_call: TRBD2; v_call: TRBV4-3; cdr3_nt: TGCGCCAGCAGCCAGCAACTAGCGGGAGGAGAGCTCTACAATGAGCAGTTCTTC; cdr3_aa: CASSQQLAGGELYNEQFF
j_call: TRBJ1-1; d_call: TRBD1; v_call: TRBV4-3; cdr3_nt: TGCGCCAGCAGCCACGTCACAGGGGGCGCGAACACTGAAGCTTTCTTT; cdr3_aa: CASSHVTGGANTEAFF
j_call: TRBJ2-7; d_call: TRBD2; v_call: TRBV7-8; cdr3_nt: TGTGCCAGCAGCTTAGCGGGGGGGGTTACCTACGAGCAGTACTTC; cdr3_aa: CASSLAGGVTYEQYF
j_call: TRBJ2-7; d_call: TRBD2; v_call: TRBV4-1; cdr3_nt: TGCGCCAGCAGCCAAGTGCTAGCGGGAGGTGTGGTAAACGAGCAGTACTTC; cdr3_aa: CASSQVLAGGVVNEQYF
j_call: TRBJ1-2; d_call: -; v_call: TRBV19; cdr3_nt: TGTGCCAGTAGGGACAGCGGTAACTATGGCTACACCTTC; cdr3_aa: CASRDSGNYGYTF
j_call: TRBJ2-7; d_call: TRBD1; v_call: TRBV7-8; cdr3_nt: TGTGCCAGCAGCTTAGCGGACAGGAAGCAGTACTTC; cdr3_aa: CASSLADRKQYF
j_call: TRBJ1-5; d_call: TRBD1; v_call: TRBV19; cdr3_nt: TGTGCCAGTACCAACCTACAGGGGAGCAATCAGCCCCAGCATTTT; cdr3_aa: CASTNLQGSNQPQHF
j_call: TRBJ1-4; d_call: TRBD1; v_call: TRBV19; cdr3_nt: TGTGCCAGTAGCCTACGAAGACCGGGACAGGGAGATGAAAAACTGTTTTTT; cdr3_aa: CASSLRRPGQGDEKLFF
j_call: TRBJ2-7; d_call: -; v_call: TRBV9; cdr3_nt: TGTGCCAGCAGCGTAGCCCCGGACATGGGCTACGAGCAGTACTTC; cdr3_aa: CASSVAPDMGYEQYF
j_call: TRBJ2-1; d_call: TRBD2; v_call: TRBV2; cdr3_nt: TGTGCCAGCAGTGTGACTCCTAGCGGAGCCTACAATGAGCAGTTCTTC; cdr3_aa: CASSVTPSGAYNEQFF
j_call: TRBJ1-3; d_call: -; v_call: TRBV6-6; cdr3_nt: TGTGCCAGCAGTTTGTCAGGATTACCTGGAAACACCATATATTTT; cdr3_aa: CASSLSGLPGNTIYF
j_call: TRBJ1-5; d_call: TRBD1; v_call: TRBV19; cdr3_nt: TGTGCCAGTAGTATAGATCAAGGGAACAGGGGACTGAATCAGCCCCAGCATTTT; cdr3_aa: CASSIDQGNRGLNQPQHF
j_call: TRBJ2-7; d_call: TRBD2; v_call: TRBV5-1; cdr3_nt: TGCGCCAGCAGTCTGGTAGCGGGAGGGCCGGGAGGTAGCGAGCAGTACTTC; cdr3_aa: CASSLVAGGPGGSEQYF
j_call: TRBJ1-1; d_call: -; v_call: TRBV29-1; cdr3_nt: TGCAGCGTTGAAGGGTTAGACAGACCGAACACTGAAGCTTTCTTT; cdr3_aa: CSVEGLDRPNTEAFF
j_call: TRBJ2-3; d_call: -; v_call: TRBV11-2; cdr3_nt: TGTGCCAGCAGCTTAGCTTTGTACACAGATACGCAGTATTTT; cdr3_aa: CASSLALYTDTQYF
j_call: TRBJ1-5; d_call: -; v_call: TRBV8-2; cdr3_nt: TGTGGCAGCACATCCGCAGCCCTGGAACCTATACGACAGGGGGCTGGGCGGAATCAGCCCCAGCATTTT; cdr3_aa: CGSTSAALEPIRQGAGRNQPQHF